The clone carrying this T cell receptor (beta chain) is medium-sized (0.01 to 0.1%) by share. The data were taken from a study of radiotherapy plus CTLA-4 blockade in lung cancer. Trimming removed 5 bases at V and 4 bases at J, with 14 bases between. The CDR3 has 14 residues. CDR1 is SGHTA, CDR2 FQGNSA, per germline. The assay was immunoSEQ multiplex PCR, and TCRdb's table has in-frame clones only and misses some. The sample yields 120,000 or so clones, 78% seen once. This receptor was obtained from a human donor with non-small cell lung cancer who had a partial response to radiotherapy plus ipilimumab. The sequencing used peripheral blood, collected from a patient treated with radiotherapy plus ipilimumab. This chain uses TRBV7-2 with TRBJ1-2, with D hard to call. CDR3 protein: CASSPYRHSYGYTF. CDR3 in DNA: TGTGCCAGCAGCCCCTACAGACACTCCTATGGCTACACCTTC.